This T cell receptor (beta chain) was profiled in a study of blood T cell repertoires in COVID-19. Study at large: PBMCs, B-cell-depleted T cells, or T cells provided the cDNA or gDNA that made up the material.

Trimming took 7 bases from V and 6 from J; bases not matched to a gene: 8. The CDR3 sequence is 13 residues long. Per germline, CDR1 SQVTM and CDR2 ANQGSEA. Original handling: How many nucleated cells were present was estimated from reference gene primer amplification. The method was immunoSEQ multiplex PCR; TCRdb's version includes in-frame clones alone and lacks a portion of them. V, J and clone size reflect that table, while D and trimming were determined from the DNA. The repertoire holds 150,000 or so clones, with 82% as singletons. The TCR sequence derives from a woman in her 70s with acute or convalescent COVID-19. This chain joins TRBV29-1 and TRBJ1-2; 10 bases are shared with TRBD1. Sequencing input: peripheral blood. The CDR3 bases are TGCAGCGCTCCGACAGGGGGCGACGATGGCTACACCTTC. As protein: CSAPTGGDDGYTF.